The 24 T cell receptor beta chains listed next were all sequenced from one sample in a study of shared T cell receptors in the human thymus. Profiling relied on immunoSEQ multiplex PCR, and the TCRdb table lists in-frame clones only, not all of them. The repertoire holds hundreds of thousands of clones, with 75% to 80% as singletons. These data were also reused for a study on human thymus T cells.

The specimen was thymocytes. The receptors shown here come from a boy in the first two years of life with a congenital heart defect.

The chain is built from TRBV7-9 and TRBJ2-3; 7 nucleotides line up with TRBD1. CDR1 SEHNR and CDR2 FQNEAQ come from the germline V gene (reference sequence). V lost 6 bases to trimming and J lost 3 bases; unmatched junction nucleotides: 9. This CDR3 comprises 15 residues. The CDR3 DNA is TGTGCCAGCAGGGGGAGACAGGGTAGGACAGATACGCAGTATTTT. The encoded protein is CASRGRQGRTDTQYF.

The rearrangement links TRBV5-1 to TRBJ2-5, with 9 positions matching TRBD2. The tail of the sequence fits TRBJ2-7 better, so the J call may be wrong. CDR3 length equals 15 residues. In germline, CDR1 is SGHRS, CDR2 YFSETQ. The CDR3 spells CASSSISGSIYEQYF. DNA for the CDR3: TGCGCCAGCAGCTCAATTAGCGGGAGTATCTACGAGCAGTACTTC.

The chain joins TRBV5-4 to TRBJ2-7, with TRBD2 as a possible D gene (6 bases). CDR3 length: 13 amino acids. CDR1 and CDR2 (germline): SGHNT, YYREEE (reference sequence). V was cut by 3 bases and J by 5 bases, with 12 bases left in between. The CDR3 bases are TGTGCCAGCAGCTCGGGGGATGGGAACGAGCAGTACTTC. Its translation: CASSSGDGNEQYF.

This chain joins TRBV29-1 and TRBJ2-7, with TRBD1 matching 10 bases. V lost 5 bases to trimming and J lost 3 bases; unmatched junction nucleotides: 7. Per the germline V gene, CDR1 is SQVTM and CDR2 is ANQGSEA. This CDR3 spans 14 amino acids. The CDR3: CSVLGDRGIYEQYF. The DNA for the CDR3 is TGCAGCGTTCTTGGGGACAGGGGAATCTACGAGCAGTACTTC.

This chain connects TRBV7-3 to TRBJ2-1; 9 nucleotides align to TRBD2. The J segment lost 5 bases and the V segment lost 1 base, leaving 9 bases of the junction unmatched. This CDR3 spans 17 amino acids. Per the germline V gene, CDR1 is SGHTA and CDR2 is FQGTGA. In DNA form, the CDR3 reads TGTGCCAGCAGCTTAAAATTCCAGCGGGAGGTCCACAATGAGCAGTTCTTC. Translating it yields CASSLKFQREVHNEQFF.

The gene calls are TRBV4-3 and TRBJ2-2; TRBD2 matches 7 bases. Trimming took 3 bases from V and 7 from J; bases not matched to a gene: 11. Per germline, CDR1 LGHNA and CDR2 YSLEER. The CDR3 has 16 residues. CDR3 nucleotide sequence: TGCGCCAGCAGCCAGGGACTATCCCCACACGGCGGGGAGCTGTTTTTT. Protein product: CASSQGLSPHGGELFF.

The chain combines TRBV7-9 with TRBJ2-3; 7 bases fit TRBD2. Germline values: CDR1 SEHNR, CDR2 FQNEAQ (reference sequence). This CDR3 contains 16 residues. V was pared by 5 bases and J by 1 base, with 9 bases of the junction left unmatched. The CDR3 protein is CASSPTSSLGTDTQYF. Written as DNA, the CDR3 is TGTGCCAGCAGCCCGACTAGCAGCTTGGGCACAGATACGCAGTATTTT.

The chain couples TRBV5-4 to TRBJ2-7, with 11 bases matching TRBD2. The CDR3 sequence is 17 residues long. J gave up 0 bases and V 3 bases, and 8 bases lay outside the gene matches. Germline values: CDR1 SGHNT, CDR2 YYREEE (reference sequence). CDR3 sequence reads: CASSYTSGRLFSYEQYF. In nucleotides, the CDR3 is TGTGCCAGCAGCTATACTAGCGGGAGACTCTTCTCCTACGAGCAGTACTTC.

The chain carries TRBV5-6 and TRBJ2-1; D might be TRBD2 (6 bases). CDR1 is SGHDT, CDR2 YYEEEE, per germline. The V gene lost 5 bases and the J gene lost 0 bases, with 21 bases spanning the gap. This CDR3 has 18 residues. The CDR3: CASRGAGLPLSSYNEQFF. DNA for the CDR3: TGTGCCAGCAGGGGAGCGGGCCTGCCCCTGAGCTCCTACAATGAGCAGTTCTTC.

The chain uses TRBV28 and TRBJ2-7, with D possibly matching TRBD2 (6 bases). Trimming took 3 bases from V and 0 from J, leaving 12 bases between them. CDR1 is MDHEN and CDR2 is SYDVKM in the germline V gene. CDR3 length: 15 residues. The CDR3 sequence: CASSLGLYSSYEQYF. The CDR3 region has the DNA TGTGCCAGCAGTTTGGGACTCTATAGCTCCTACGAGCAGTACTTC.

The rearrangement uses TRBV18 and TRBJ2-7; tentative D call: TRBD2 (6 bases). This CDR3 has 16 amino acids. V lost 0 bases and J lost 2, with 14 bases in between. The V gene's germline CDR1 is KGHSH and CDR2 LQKENI. The CDR3 DNA reads TGTGCCAGCTCACCACCGAGCGGGCTGGAAACCTACGAGCAGTACTTC. Protein product: CASSPPSGLETYEQYF. Complete variable domain (other parts from reference TRBV18 and TRBJ2-7): NAGVMQNPRHLVRRRGQEARLRCSPMKGHSHVYWYRQLPEEGLKFMVYLQKENIIDESGMPKERFSAEFPKEGPSILRIQQVVRGDSAAYFCASSPPSGLETYEQYFGPGTRLTVT.

Here the CDR3 DNA reads TGCGCCACCGGACCTAGCGGGAGTGGGGGTGATACGCAGTATTTT. Translating gives CATGPSGSGGDTQYF. The J gene is TRBJ2-3, the V gene TRBV5-1; 10 bases line up with TRBD2. The V gene end was trimmed by 9 bases and the J gene end by 6 bases; junction bases not matched to a gene: 13. Germline V CDR1 and CDR2: SGHRS, YFSETQ. This CDR3 contains 15 residues.

The rearrangement joins TRBV28 to TRBJ2-7, with 8 bases aligning to TRBD2. The V segment lost 2 bases and the J segment 6 bases; nucleotides outside the gene matches: 15. This CDR3 is built from 17 residues. CDR1 MDHEN and CDR2 SYDVKM come from the germline V gene. The CDR3, as DNA: TGTGCCAGCAGTTTAGTGGGGCTAGCGGGCCACGGGGGCGAGCAGTACTTC. Amino acids: CASSLVGLAGHGGEQYF. The full variable domain, in which reference TRBV28 and TRBJ2-7 provide the parts outside the CDR3, is DVKVTQSSRYLVKRTGEKVFLECVQDMDHENMFWYRQDPGLGLRLIYFSYDVKMKEKGDIPEGYSVSREKKERFSLILESASTNQTSMYLCASSLVGLAGHGGEQYFGPGTRLTVT.

This sequence joins TRBV4-3 and TRBJ2-1; 13 positions agree with TRBD2. Germline V gene sequence: CDR1 LGHNA, CDR2 YSLEER. CDR3 length equals 18 residues. J gave up 0 bases and V 0 bases, and 2 bases lay outside the gene matches. CDR3 loop: CASSQDRLAGGSYNEQFF. The CDR3 DNA sequence: TGCGCCAGCAGCCAAGATCGACTAGCGGGAGGCTCCTACAATGAGCAGTTCTTC.

The chain is built from TRBV12-5 and TRBJ1-1; no clear D gene. Deletions cut 1 base from V and 4 bases from J, with 10 bases between. CDR1 is LGHNT, CDR2 FRNRAP, per germline. The CDR3 contains 14 residues. This chain's CDR3 is CASGLADLSTEAFF. The DNA of the CDR3 is TGTGCTAGTGGTTTGGCCGACTTAAGCACTGAAGCTTTCTTT.

This clone was detected only a few times. The CDR3 DNA sequence: TGCGCCAGCAGCCAAAGACCTGGGAGGCACACTGAAGCTTTCTTT. Its protein product is CASSQRPGRHTEAFF. The J gene is TRBJ1-1, the V gene TRBV4-3; the D is unclear. V was trimmed by 2 bases and J by 3 bases, leaving 13 bases between them. CDR1 LGHNA and CDR2 YSLEER come from the germline V gene. This CDR3 contains 15 residues.

The V gene is TRBV28, the J gene TRBJ2-7; 8 positions match TRBD1. Looked up from germline, CDR1 is MDHEN and CDR2 is SYDVKM. Losses at the gene ends were 5 bases for V and 5 bases for J; bases not matched to a gene: 11. The CDR3 is made up of 15 amino acids. CDR3 nucleotide sequence: TGTGCCAGCAGTACCCGCCAGGGGGCTAACCACGAGCAGTACTTC. It codes for CASSTRQGANHEQYF.

The V call is TRBV29-1, the J call TRBJ2-1; 9 bases line up with TRBD2. CDR3 length equals 16 residues. The trim removed 4 bases at V and 2 bases at J, leaving 9 bases unmatched. The germline gives CDR1 SQVTM, CDR2 ANQGSEA. The CDR3 DNA reads TGCAGCGTTGGGCGGGCGGGAGGGCCGCCCTACAATGAGCAGTTCTTC. Translation: CSVGRAGGPPYNEQFF.

The genes are TRBV19 and TRBJ1-5; D may be TRBD1 (6 bases). Deletions cut 7 bases from V and 0 bases from J, with 19 bases between. In germline, CDR1 is LNHDA, CDR2 SQIVND (reference sequence). CDR3 length: 17 residues. CDR3 protein: CASNSDRTVYSNQPQHF. The CDR3 nucleotides are TGTGCCAGTAACTCGGATCGGACAGTTTATAGCAATCAGCCCCAGCATTTT.

The chain employs TRBV7-9 and TRBJ2-7; 7 bases are a match to TRBD1. The CDR3 consists of 15 residues. J lost 0 bases, V lost 5 bases, and 7 bases had no gene match. CDR1 and CDR2 (germline): SEHNR, FQNEAQ (reference sequence). The CDR3 loop is CASSPGTDTSYEQYF. The CDR3 nucleotides read TGTGCCAGCAGCCCCGGGACAGACACCTCCTACGAGCAGTACTTC.

This sequence joins TRBV2 and TRBJ2-7, with 7 bases aligning to TRBD2. V lost 8 bases and J lost 5; bases outside the gene matches: 6. Germline CDR1 and CDR2: SNHLY and FYNNEI. The CDR3 has 12 amino acids. CDR3 residues: CASGGSPHEQYF. The CDR3 nucleotides are TGTGCCAGCGGCGGGAGCCCCCACGAGCAGTACTTC. Supplemented by reference TRBV2 and TRBJ2-7, the full variable domain reads EPEVTQTPSHQVTQMGQEVILRCVPISNHLYFYWYRQILGQKVEFLVSFYNNEISEKSEIFDDQFSVERPDGSNFTLKIRSTKLEDSAMYFCASGGSPHEQYFGPGTRLTVT.

This clone has more than one count but fewer than ten. V gene TRBV4-3 combines with J gene TRBJ2-1; 12 nucleotides match TRBD2. The CDR3 contains 20 residues. Germline V gives CDR1 LGHNA, CDR2 YSLEER. The trim removed 0 bases at V and 9 bases at J, leaving 18 bases unmatched. In DNA form, the CDR3 reads TGCGCCAGCAGCCAAGATATTGTCCTCCTAGCGGGAGGGCCGACTGGTGAGCAGTTCTTC. Protein sequence: CASSQDIVLLAGGPTGEQFF.

The V and J genes are TRBV4-3 and TRBJ2-1; 7 bases agree with TRBD2. Germline V gene data show CDR1 as LGHNA and CDR2 as YSLEER. CDR3 length equals 15 residues. V was clipped by 4 bases and J by 2 bases; unmatched bases: 5. CDR3 DNA sequence: TGCGCCAGCAGCCCACGGGAGGCCCCCTACAATGAGCAGTTCTTC. Translated, it gives CASSPREAPYNEQFF.

The CDR3 DNA is TGTGCCTGGATCAAAATGGGCCCCCCGTACCAAGAGACCCAGTACTTC. Translation: CAWIKMGPPYQETQYF. The chain carries TRBV30 and TRBJ2-5, with unresolved D. Trimming left V 4 bases short and J 0 bases short, with 18 bases between. The CDR3 is 16 amino acids. CDR1 and CDR2 from the germline V gene are GTSNPN and SVGIG (reference sequence).